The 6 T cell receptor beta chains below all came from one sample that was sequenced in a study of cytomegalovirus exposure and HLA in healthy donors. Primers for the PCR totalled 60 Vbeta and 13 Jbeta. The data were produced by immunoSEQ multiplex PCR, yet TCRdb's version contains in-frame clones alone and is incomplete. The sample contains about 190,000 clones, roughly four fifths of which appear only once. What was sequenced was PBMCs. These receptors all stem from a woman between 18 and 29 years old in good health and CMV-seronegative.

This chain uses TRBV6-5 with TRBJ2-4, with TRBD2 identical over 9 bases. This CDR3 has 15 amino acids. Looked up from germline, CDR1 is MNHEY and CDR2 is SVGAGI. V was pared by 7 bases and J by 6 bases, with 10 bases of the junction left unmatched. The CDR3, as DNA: TGTGCCAGCAACAAGATAGCGGGAGTTGGAAACATTCAGTACTTC. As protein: CASNKIAGVGNIQYF.

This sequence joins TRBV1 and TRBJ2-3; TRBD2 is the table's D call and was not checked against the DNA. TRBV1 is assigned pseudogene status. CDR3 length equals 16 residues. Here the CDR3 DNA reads TGCACCAGCAGGTCCACTAGCGGGGGCCCCCCGGATACGCAGTATTTT. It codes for CTSRSTSGGPPDTQYF.

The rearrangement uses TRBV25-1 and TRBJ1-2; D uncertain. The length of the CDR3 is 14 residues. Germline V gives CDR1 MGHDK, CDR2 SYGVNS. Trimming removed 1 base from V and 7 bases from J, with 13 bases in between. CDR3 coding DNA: TGTGCCAGCAGTGAATCTGGGGTGGGGAGTGGCTACACCTTC. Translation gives CASSESGVGSGYTF.

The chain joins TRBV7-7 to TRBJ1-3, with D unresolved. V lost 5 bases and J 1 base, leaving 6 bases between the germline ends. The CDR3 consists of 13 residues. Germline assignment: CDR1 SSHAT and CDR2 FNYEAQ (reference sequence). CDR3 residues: CASSPGSGNTIYF. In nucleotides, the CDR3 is TGTGCCAGCAGCCCGGGTTCTGGAAACACCATATATTTT.

CDR3 in amino acids: CASVSGTSSTDTQYF. The CDR3, as DNA: TGTGCTAGTGTTTCCGGGACTAGCAGCACAGATACGCAGTATTTT. This chain uses TRBV12-5 with TRBJ2-3; 9 positions agree with TRBD2. The CDR3 runs to 15 residues. V lost 7 bases, J lost 0 bases, and 5 bases stayed unmatched. Per the germline V gene, CDR1 is LGHNT and CDR2 is FRNRAP.

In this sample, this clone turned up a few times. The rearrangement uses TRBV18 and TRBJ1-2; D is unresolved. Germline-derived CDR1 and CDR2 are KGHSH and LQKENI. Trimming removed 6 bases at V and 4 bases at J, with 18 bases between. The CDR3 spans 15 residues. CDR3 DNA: TGTGCCAGCTCCCACGACCGGGGTCCTATCTATGGCTACACCTTC. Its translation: CASSHDRGPIYGYTF.